The clone carrying this T cell receptor (beta chain) has a handful of counts. Germline V gene data show CDR1 as SEHNR and CDR2 as FQNEAQ (reference sequence). CDR3 length: 15 amino acids. The V end lost 5 bases, the J end lost 4 bases, and 14 bases lay between the germline ends. The data were taken from a study of blood T cells in healthy people across ages. Alongside a J-beta primer mix, a sample-barcoded 5' primer served in a second PCR lasting 7 to 11 cycles. A single record per CDR3 protein comes from TCRdb applying MiXCR to the 5' RACE reads. The data hold about 1.5 million distinct CDR3 sequences, with roughly 45% observed a single time.

Sequenced input: blood. The sequence came from a young woman in good health. This chain uses TRBV7-9 with TRBJ1-4; tentative D call: TRBD1 (5 bases). This CDR3 reads CASSLGVRDNEKLFF. The CDR3, as DNA: TGTGCCAGCAGCCTCGGAGTCAGGGATAATGAAAAACTGTTTTTT. Full variable domain (rest looked up from reference TRBV7-9 and TRBJ1-4): DTGVSQNPRHKITKRGQNVTFRCDPISEHNRLYWYRQTLGQGPEFLTYFQNEAQLEKSRLLSDRFSAERPKGSFSTLEIQRTEQGDSAMYLCASSLGVRDNEKLFFGSGTQLSVL.